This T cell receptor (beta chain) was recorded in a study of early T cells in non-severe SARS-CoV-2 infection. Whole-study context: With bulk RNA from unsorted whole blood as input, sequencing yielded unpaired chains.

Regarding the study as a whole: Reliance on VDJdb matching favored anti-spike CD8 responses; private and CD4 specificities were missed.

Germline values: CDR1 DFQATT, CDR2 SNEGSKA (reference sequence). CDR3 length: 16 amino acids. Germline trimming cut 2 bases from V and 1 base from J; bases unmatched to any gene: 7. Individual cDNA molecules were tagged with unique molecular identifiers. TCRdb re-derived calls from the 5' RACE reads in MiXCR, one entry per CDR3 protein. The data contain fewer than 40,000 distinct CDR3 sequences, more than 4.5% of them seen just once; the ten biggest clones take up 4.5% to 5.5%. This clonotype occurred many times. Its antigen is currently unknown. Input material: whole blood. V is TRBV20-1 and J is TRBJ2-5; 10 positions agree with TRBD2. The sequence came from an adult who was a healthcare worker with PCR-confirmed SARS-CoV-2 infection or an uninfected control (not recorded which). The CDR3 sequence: CSARLAGVLSQETQYF. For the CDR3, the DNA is TGCAGTGCTAGACTAGCGGGAGTTCTAAGCCAAGAGACCCAGTACTTC.